These 29 T cell receptor beta chains originate from one sample sequenced in a study of metastatic and nonmetastatic thyroid tumors. TCRdb re-called clones via MiXCR from the PCR reads. The data hold over 6,000 clones, with 25% to 35% observed a single time. The entire patient cohort was treatment-naive prior to thyroid surgery. The sequencing input was tumor tissue. The source of these receptors is a female donor with papillary thyroid cancer or a benign thyroid nodule (not recorded which). Some clones in this sample may be carry-over from other donors' samples.

This clone was counted ten times or more. This chain uses TRBV4-1 with TRBJ2-7; D gene unclear. Trimming left V 0 bases short and J 4 bases short, with 4 bases between. CDR1 MGHRA and CDR2 YSYEKL come from the germline V gene. This CDR3 contains 12 residues. The CDR3 loop is CASSQDGYEQYF. The CDR3 bases are TGCGCCAGCAGCCAAGATGGGTACGAGCAGTACTTC.

This clone is medium-sized by share. The chain couples TRBV27 to TRBJ2-7; 7 positions agree with TRBD1. CDR3 size: 14 residues. V gave up 7 bases and J gave up 5 bases; unmatched junction bases: 11. Germline CDR1 is MNHEY and CDR2 is SMNVEV (reference sequence). CDR3 nucleotides: TGTGCCAGCAAACGGACAGGTCAATTCGACGAGCAGTACTTC. This sequence encodes CASKRTGQFDEQYF.

This clone appeared a single time. At one end, the junction sequence differs from germline, possibly due to a read error. V gene TRBV11-2 combines with J gene TRBJ2-3, with D perhaps being TRBD1 or TRBD2 (6 bases each). Germline lookup yields CDR1 SGHAT and CDR2 FQNNGV. This CDR3 contains 17 residues. The DNA of the CDR3 is TGTGCCAACAGCTTAGGAAGGGTCGGGAGAGTGACAGGTACGCAGTATTTT. It encodes CANSLGRVGRVTGTQYF.

This clone showed up just once. The chain links TRBV19 to TRBJ2-1, with 9 bases fitting TRBD1. The CDR3 totals 16 residues. Trimming took 6 bases from V and 2 from J; bases not matched to a gene: 8. The germline V gene encodes CDR1 LNHDA and CDR2 SQIVND (reference sequence). The CDR3 protein is CASSRMWDRAYNEQFF. As DNA, the CDR3 is TGTGCCAGTAGCCGGATGTGGGACAGGGCCTACAATGAGCAGTTCTTC.

Concerning this clone itself: One junction end does not reproduce the germline sequence, and a read error may be involved. This chain joins TRBV5-1 and TRBJ2-5; D unclear. Looked up from germline, CDR1 is SGHRS and CDR2 is YFSETQ. This CDR3 is built from 14 residues. Here the CDR3 DNA reads TGCGCCGGCAGCTTTATCTTCTACGGAGAGACCCAGTACTTC. It codes for CAGSFIFYGETQYF.

V gene TRBV7-8 combines with J gene TRBJ2-7; unclear D gene. Germline V gives CDR1 SGHVS, CDR2 FQNEAQ. V lost 5 bases, J lost 3 bases, and 14 bases lay in between. The CDR3 runs to 14 residues. CDR3 amino acids: CASSPEVVDYEQYF. The CDR3 DNA is TGTGCCAGCAGCCCTGAAGTTGTGGACTACGAGCAGTACTTC.

By sample fraction, this clone is medium-sized. CDR3 sequence: CASSLTPGSADREETQYF. As DNA, the CDR3 is TGTGCCAGCAGCTTGACTCCCGGTAGCGCGGACAGGGAAGAGACCCAGTACTTC. The chain recombines TRBV5-6 with TRBJ2-5, with 8 bases lining up with TRBD1. This CDR3 spans 18 amino acids. Germline loops: CDR1 SGHDT, CDR2 YYEEEE. V shed 1 base and J 3 bases; nucleotides not matched to a gene: 14.

This rearrangement joins TRBV20-1 to TRBJ2-7, with a weak D call TRBD2 (6 bases). V was shortened by 1 base and J by 6 bases, with 10 bases between the two germline ends. The CDR3 contains 12 residues. The germline CDR1 and CDR2 sequences are DFQATT and SNEGSKA (reference sequence). The CDR3 nucleotides are TGCAGTGCTAGAGCCCGGAGGGTCGAGCAGTACTTC. This encodes CSARARRVEQYF.

The chain couples TRBV6-1 to TRBJ2-5; 8 nucleotides align to TRBD2. Germline V gene sequence: CDR1 MNHNS, CDR2 SASEGT. CDR3 length equals 15 residues. V gave up 8 bases and J gave up 9 bases; unmatched junction bases: 17. The CDR3 loop reads CASWGDGREEVAQYF. CDR3 bases: TGTGCCAGCTGGGGAGACGGGAGGGAGGAAGTGGCCCAGTACTTC.

The chain recombines TRBV27 with TRBJ2-5; D is unclear. Looked up from germline, CDR1 is MNHEY and CDR2 is SMNVEV (reference sequence). Trimming stripped 2 bases from V and 5 bases from J, with 9 bases between. The CDR3 is 13 amino acids. The CDR3 spells CASSLHSWETQYF. CDR3 DNA: TGTGCCAGCAGTTTACACTCGTGGGAGACCCAGTACTTC.

The chain joins TRBV6-1 to TRBJ2-3; D unresolved. This CDR3 spans 14 amino acids. Germline loops: CDR1 MNHNS, CDR2 SASEGT. V dropped 1 base and J dropped 4 bases, with 9 bases sitting between them. DNA of the CDR3: TGTGCCAGCAGTGAAGGCGGTTGGGCAGATACGCAGTATTTT. The encoded protein is CASSEGGWADTQYF.

The rearrangement joins TRBV4-3 to TRBJ1-2, with 7 bases lining up with TRBD1. CDR1 and CDR2 (germline): LGHNA, YSLEER. The V and J ends lost 0 bases and 7 bases, in that order; junction bases with no gene match: 2. The CDR3 loop spans 13 amino acids. CDR3: CASSQDRDSGYTF. CDR3 nucleotide sequence: TGCGCCAGCAGCCAAGACAGGGACAGTGGCTACACCTTC.

The genes are TRBV20-1 and TRBJ1-5; TRBD1 aligns across 8 bases. The germline V gene encodes CDR1 DFQATT and CDR2 SNEGSKA (reference sequence). The CDR3 has 13 amino acids. V was clipped by 3 bases and J by 5 bases; unmatched bases: 3. In nucleotides, the CDR3 is TGCAGTGCTAGGGACAGGGAATATCAGCCCCAGCATTTT. Its protein is CSARDREYQPQHF.

This clone was recorded a few times. The rearrangement uses TRBV6-6 and TRBJ1-1, with D possibly matching TRBD1 (6 bases). The V end lost 3 bases, the J end lost 5 bases, and 10 bases lay between the germline ends. The germline V gene encodes CDR1 MNHNY and CDR2 SVGAGI (reference sequence). CDR3 length: 13 residues. For the CDR3, the DNA is TGTGCCAGCAGTTATCAGGGGAGGACTGAAGCTTTCTTT. It translates to CASSYQGRTEAFF.

The rearrangement joins TRBV6-1 to TRBJ2-6, with D possibly being TRBD2 (5 bases). Germline V gives CDR1 MNHNS, CDR2 SASEGT. The germline V and J ends were trimmed by 5 bases and 0 bases, with 14 bases remaining between them. CDR3 length: 17 residues. The chain's CDR3 is CASSRTSSSSGANVLTF. DNA for the CDR3: TGTGCCAGCAGTCGGACTTCCTCAAGCTCTGGGGCCAACGTCCTGACTTTC.

In its sample, this clone ranks as medium-sized. This chain joins TRBV7-6 and TRBJ1-2; no reliable D call. Trimming stripped 4 bases from V and 1 base from J, with 4 bases between. Germline assignment: CDR1 SGHVS and CDR2 FNYEAQ. CDR3 size: 12 residues. In nucleotides, the CDR3 is TGTGCCAGCAGCTCCAGTAACTATGGCTACACCTTC. It codes for CASSSSNYGYTF.

V usage is TRBV7-9 and J usage is TRBJ2-2, with 10 bases identical to TRBD1. Germline trimming cut 1 base from V and 5 bases from J; bases unmatched to any gene: 1. The length of the CDR3 is 15 residues. The germline V gene has CDR1 SEHNR and CDR2 FQNEAQ (reference sequence). Written as DNA, the CDR3 is TGTGCCAGCAGCTTAGGACAGGGGGCGACCGGGGAGCTGTTTTTT. This sequence encodes CASSLGQGATGELFF.

The rearrangement uses TRBV7-3 and TRBJ2-2; 8 positions match TRBD1. This CDR3 region has 17 residues. V lost 0 bases and J lost 3; bases outside the gene matches: 6. Germline values: CDR1 SGHTA, CDR2 FQGTGA. The CDR3 region is CASSLTSGTGYTGELFF. The DNA of the CDR3 is TGTGCCAGCAGCTTAACTTCTGGGACAGGATACACCGGGGAGCTGTTTTTT.

This clone showed up just a few times. The chain recombines TRBV4-3 with TRBJ2-7; 8 nucleotides align to TRBD1. J lost 2 bases, V lost 4 bases, and 4 bases had no gene match. Germline assignment: CDR1 LGHNA and CDR2 YSLEER. This CDR3 region has 14 residues. CDR3 amino acids: CASSLEQGAYEQYF. Here the CDR3 DNA reads TGCGCCAGCAGCCTCGAACAGGGGGCCTACGAGCAGTACTTC.

Note on this clone: A much more abundant neighbour one base away suggests this may be a read error. The genes are TRBV5-4 and TRBJ2-7; 8 nucleotides align to TRBD2. V trimming: 6 bases; J trimming: 2 bases; junction bases outside the gene matches: 10. The CDR3 consists of 15 residues. The germline gives CDR1 SGHNT, CDR2 YYREEE (reference sequence). The chain's CDR3 is CASILGGTRTYEQYF. The CDR3 DNA follows: TGTGCCAGCATCTTAGGAGGGACTAGGACCTACGAGCAGTACTTC.

This clone counts as medium-sized. The chain combines TRBV19 with TRBJ2-1, with 10 bases identical to TRBD1. The CDR3 is made up of 13 amino acids. Germline-derived CDR1 and CDR2 are LNHDA and SQIVND (reference sequence). Losses at the gene ends were 7 bases for V and 6 bases for J; bases not matched to a gene: 3. The CDR3 loop is CASTRTGGNEQFF. The CDR3 DNA sequence: TGTGCCAGTACCAGGACAGGGGGCAATGAGCAGTTCTTC. The whole variable domain, filled in from reference TRBV19 and TRBJ2-1, reads DGGITQSPKYLFRKEGQNVTLSCEQNLNHDAMYWYRQDPGQGLRLIYYSQIVNDFQKGDIAEGYSVSREKKESFPLTVTSAQKNPTAFYLCASTRTGGNEQFFGPGTRLTVL.

A word on this clone: The CDR3 carries no conserved terminal phenylalanine or tryptophan, so it likely arises from a read error. The gene calls are TRBV12-3 or TRBV12-4 and TRBJ2-5, with 7 bases aligning to TRBD1. This CDR3 is 15 amino acids long. Unmatched junction bases numbered 15, after V lost 6 bases and J lost 8 bases. The CDR3 loop reads CASSPSGTAKATQYI. CDR3 DNA: TGTGCCAGCAGCCCCTCCGGGACAGCAAAAGCTACCCAGTACATC.

This clone rates as large (0.1 to 1%). The chain has TRBV11-2 and TRBJ2-7; tentatively, D is TRBD1 or TRBD2 (5 bases each). CDR3 length: 14 residues. With 5 bases removed from V and 5 bases from J, the gap between germline ends came to 16 bases. Germline assignment: CDR1 SGHAT and CDR2 FQNNGV. The CDR3 loop is CASSLLGESDEQYF. DNA of the CDR3: TGTGCCAGCAGCCTCCTGGGGGAGTCGGACGAGCAGTACTTC.

This clone has a handful of counts. This rearrangement joins TRBV28 to TRBJ2-7; 12 bases are a match to TRBD1. From germline, CDR1 is MDHEN and CDR2 SYDVKM. The CDR3 has 15 amino acids. The V gene end was trimmed by 7 bases and the J gene end by 4 bases; junction bases not matched to a gene: 8. The CDR3 here is CASNLLGQGAYEQYF. In nucleotides, the CDR3 is TGTGCCAGCAACCTTCTGGGACAGGGGGCTTACGAGCAGTACTTC.

The chain uses TRBV20-1 and TRBJ1-2; no definite D call. Trimming removed 2 bases from V and 3 bases from J, with 19 bases in between. Germline loops: CDR1 DFQATT, CDR2 SNEGSKA (reference sequence). This CDR3 has 16 amino acids. CDR3 region: CSARSPGEPQYYGYTF. Here the CDR3 DNA reads TGCAGTGCTAGATCCCCGGGAGAACCCCAATACTATGGCTACACCTTC.

The rearrangement links TRBV14 to TRBJ1-2, with D possibly matching TRBD1 (6 bases). The germline V gene has CDR1 SGHDN and CDR2 FVKESK. This CDR3 has 13 amino acids. V lost 5 bases, J lost 5 bases, and 12 bases lay in between. The CDR3 loop is CASSTDSKYGYTF. The CDR3 DNA sequence: TGTGCCAGCAGCACGGACAGCAAGTATGGCTACACCTTC. Filled out from reference TRBV14 and TRBJ1-2, the complete variable domain reads EAGVTQFPSHSVIEKGQTVTLRCDPISGHDNLYWYRRVMGKEIKFLLHFVKESKQDESGMPNNRFLAERTGGTYSTLKVQPAELEDSGVYFCASSTDSKYGYTFGSGTRLTVV.

This clone was observed at least ten times. This may stem from a read error, because a much larger clone lies one nucleotide away. This chain joins TRBV12-5 and TRBJ2-1, with 9 bases identical to TRBD2. The trim removed 4 bases at V and 3 bases at J, leaving 4 bases unmatched. The CDR3 runs 15 residues. CDR1 and CDR2 (germline): LGHNT, FRNRAP. Written as DNA, the CDR3 is TGTGCTAGTGGTTCCCGGCGGGGGGGCTACAATGAGCAGTTCTTC. It yields the protein CASGSRRGGYNEQFF.

This chain links TRBV6-5 with TRBJ1-3; D perhaps matches TRBD1 (5 bases). V shed 1 base and J shed 3 bases, with 10 bases lying between them. The CDR3 loop spans 15 amino acids. Germline V lookup: CDR1 MNHEY, CDR2 SVGAGI. The CDR3 nucleotides are TGTGCCAGCAGTTACTTCACAAGGGGTGGAAACACCATATATTTT. Amino acids: CASSYFTRGGNTIYF.

This clone came up once. DNA of the CDR3: TGTGCCAGCAGCTCGGAATATGGAAAGGAGCAGTTCTTC. Residues: CASSSEYGKEQFF. The gene calls are TRBV5-6 and TRBJ2-1; D uncertain. This CDR3 contains 13 residues. Germline V CDR1 and CDR2: SGHDT, YYEEEE. Trimming took 3 bases from V and 10 from J, leaving 14 bases between them.